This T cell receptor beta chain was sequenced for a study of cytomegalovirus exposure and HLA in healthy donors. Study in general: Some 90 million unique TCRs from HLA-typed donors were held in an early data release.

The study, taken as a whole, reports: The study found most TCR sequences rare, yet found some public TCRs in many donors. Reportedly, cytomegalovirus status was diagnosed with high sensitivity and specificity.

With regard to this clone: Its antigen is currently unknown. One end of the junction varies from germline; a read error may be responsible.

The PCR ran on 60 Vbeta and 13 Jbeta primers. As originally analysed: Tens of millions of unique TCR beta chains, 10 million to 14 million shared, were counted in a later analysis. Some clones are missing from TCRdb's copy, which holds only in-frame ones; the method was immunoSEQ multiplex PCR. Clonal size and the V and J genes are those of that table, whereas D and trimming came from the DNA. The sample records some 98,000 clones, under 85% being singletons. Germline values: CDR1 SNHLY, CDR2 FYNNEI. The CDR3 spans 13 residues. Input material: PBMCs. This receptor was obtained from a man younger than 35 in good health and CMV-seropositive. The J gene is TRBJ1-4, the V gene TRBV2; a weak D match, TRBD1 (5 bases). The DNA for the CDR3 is TGTGCCAGCAGTGAAGCTCGGACAATTCGACCGCGTTTT. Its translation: CASSEARTIRPRF.